A selection of T cell receptor beta chains follows, all from one sample in a study of a mutant IDH1 vaccine in newly diagnosed glioma. These receptors' targets are unknown. Repertoires were generated with immunoSEQ multiplex PCR, while TCRdb's copy carries only in-frame clones and drops some. The sample has roughly 130,000 clones, roughly 77% seen once. The starting material was PBMCs, obtained from a glioma patient whose treatment included an IDH1 peptide vaccine. The receptors derive from a man aged 35 to 55 with glioma. The CDR3 runs from the conserved cysteine through the conserved F or W. The D gene is left open where the match is weak. Some rows have no size entry. The others give once, few or many, or a class for an expanded clone.

few NA TRBJ2-6 TRBV4-2 CASSQDGASGANVLTF TGTGCCAGCAGCCAAGATGGCGCCTCTGGGGCCAACGTCCTGACTTTC
once TRBD1 TRBJ2-3 TRBV5-5 CASSLGTGRYTQYF TGTGCCAGCAGCCTCGGGACAGGACGGTATACGCAGTATTTT
NA TRBD2 TRBJ2-3 TRBV5-1 CASSLGLAFPSTDTQYF TGCGCCAGCAGCTTGGGACTAGCGTTCCCTAGCACAGATACGCAGTATTTT
NA NA TRBJ1-5 TRBV2 CASSERLGTNQPQHF TGTGCCAGCAGTGAGAGGTTAGGGACCAATCAGCCCCAGCATTTT
NA NA TRBJ2-7 TRBV7-7 CASSLAFGGGGEQYF TGTGCTAGCAGCTTAGCTTTCGGAGGGGGAGGCGAGCAGTACTTC
NA TRBD2 TRBJ2-2 TRBV6-5 CASRWREDAGELFF TGTGCCAGCAGGTGGCGGGAGGACGCCGGGGAGCTGTTTTTT
NA TRBD1 TRBJ1-4 TRBV4-1 CASSLLWTGRSEKLFF TGCGCCAGCAGCCTACTCTGGACAGGGAGGAGTGAAAAACTGTTTTTT
NA TRBD1 TRBJ2-3 TRBV27 CASSFQGQGGSTDTQYF TGTGCCAGCAGTTTCCAGGGACAGGGGGGCAGCACAGATACGCAGTATTTT
NA TRBD1 TRBJ2-2 TRBV9 CASSPRTGKHTGELFF TGTGCCAGCAGCCCCCGGACAGGGAAACACACCGGGGAGCTGTTTTTT
NA TRBD1 TRBJ2-5 TRBV29-1 CSVEGLRQGGDQETQYF TGCAGCGTTGAAGGACTTAGACAGGGTGGGGACCAAGAGACCCAGTACTTC
NA NA TRBJ2-7 TRBV18 CASRTSSSYEQYF TGTGCCAGCCGAACTAGCTCTAGCTACGAGCAGTACTTC
NA NA TRBJ2-1 TRBV7-9 CASSLSGTTNEQFF TGTGCCAGCAGCTTATCCGGGACCACGAATGAGCAGTTCTTC
NA NA TRBJ1-2 TRBV5-4 CASSSTGILGYTF TGTGCCAGCAGTTCAACAGGGATTCTTGGCTACACCTTC
NA NA TRBJ1-2 TRBV6-1 CASSEGLRGNPSYGYTF TGTGCCAGCAGTGAAGGGCTGAGGGGCAACCCGTCGTATGGCTACACCTTC
NA NA TRBJ2-7 TRBV5-1 CASSLVGSYEQYF TGCGCCAGCAGCTTGGTTGGGTCCTACGAGCAGTACTTC
NA NA TRBJ1-1 TRBV4-1 CASSRRSGITNTEAFF TGCGCCAGCAGCCGAAGAAGCGGGATCACGAACACTGAAGCTTTCTTT
few NA TRBJ2-2 TRBV10-1 CASSVVSTNTGELFF TGCGCCAGCAGTGTTGTCAGCACGAACACCGGGGAGCTGTTTTTT
NA NA TRBJ1-5 TRBV7-2 CASSLGVGAGQPQHF TGTGCCAGCAGCTTAGGAGTGGGGGCTGGGCAGCCCCAGCATTTT
NA NA TRBJ2-1 TRBV6-5 CASSPGGAPHNEQFF TGTGCCAGCAGTCCTGGGGGGGCCCCACACAATGAGCAGTTCTTC
NA NA TRBJ1-5 TRBV19 CASSYRDRNNQPQHF TGTGCCAGTAGCTACCGTGACAGGAACAATCAGCCCCAGCATTTT
once TRBD2 TRBJ2-1 TRBV19 CASSIRGLAGVYNEQFF TGTGCCAGTAGTATCCGGGGACTAGCGGGAGTCTACAATGAGCAGTTCTTC
few TRBD1 TRBJ1-4 TRBV11-2 CASSPGQGLRKLFF TGTGCCAGCAGCCCGGGACAGGGTTTGCGAAAACTGTTTTTT
NA TRBD2 TRBJ2-7 TRBV7-3 CASSSQTRTSGRYEQYF TGTGCCAGCAGCTCGCAAACTAGGACTAGCGGGAGGTACGAGCAGTACTTC
NA TRBD1 TRBJ1-3 TRBV5-6 CASSRGTGGGNTIYF TGTGCCAGCAGCCGTGGGACAGGGGGAGGAAACACCATATATTTT
NA TRBD2 TRBJ2-1 TRBV7-2 CASSSRLAGHNEQFF TGTGCCAGCAGCTCCCGACTAGCGGGGCACAATGAGCAGTTCTTC
once NA TRBJ2-3 TRBV19 CASMGGTEQYF TGTGCCAGTATGGGAGGTACCGAGCAGTATTTT
once NA TRBJ2-7 TRBV19 CASGASSYEQYF TGTGCCAGTGGGGCGAGCTCCTACGAGCAGTACTTC
NA NA TRBJ1-5 TRBV19 CATFHPGVGQPQHF TGTGCCACCTTCCATCCGGGGGTCGGGCAGCCCCAGCATTTT
few NA TRBJ1-1 TRBV2 CASVQGRQNTEAFF TGTGCCAGCGTCCAGGGAAGACAGAACACTGAAGCTTTCTTT
NA NA TRBJ1-4 TRBV5-6 CASSRINEKLFF TGTGCCAGCAGCCGGATTAATGAAAAACTGTTTTTT
NA TRBD2 TRBJ2-3 TRBV6-5 CASARTSVPDTQYF TGTGCCAGCGCTAGGACTAGCGTTCCAGATACGCAGTATTTT
NA NA TRBJ2-7 TRBV7-2 CASSLDESEQYF TGTGCCAGCAGCTTAGATGAAAGCGAGCAGTACTTC
NA NA TRBJ2-7 TRBV2 CASTGVSSYEQYF TGTGCCAGCACAGGGGTCTCCTCCTACGAGCAGTACTTC
NA TRBD1 TRBJ1-2 TRBV5-6 CASSFRTGGNYGYTF TGTGCCAGCAGCTTCCGGACAGGGGGTAACTATGGCTACACCTTC
NA NA TRBJ2-5 TRBV2 CASSEESSRVTQYF TGTGCCAGCAGTGAAGAGTCGAGCAGGGTGACCCAGTACTTC
few TRBD1 TRBJ2-3 TRBV25-1 CASSESAGGSSDTQYF TGTGCCAGCAGTGAATCGGCAGGGGGTTCCTCAGATACGCAGTATTTT
NA NA TRBJ2-7 TRBV29-1 CSGGHVSYEQYF TGCAGCGGCGGACATGTCTCCTACGAGCAGTACTTC
NA NA TRBJ2-1 TRBV5-4 CASSLDLGRGVFEQFF TGTGCCAGCAGCTTGGACCTCGGGCGAGGGGTCTTTGAGCAGTTCTTC
NA TRBD2 TRBJ2-1 TRBV11-1 CASILMAGVYNEQFF TGTGCCAGCATTCTCATGGCGGGGGTCTACAATGAGCAGTTCTTC
once TRBD1 TRBJ1-5 TRBV7-2 CASSPRQGVQPQHF TGTGCCAGCAGCCCCAGACAGGGTGTCCAGCCCCAGCATTTT
NA NA TRBJ2-3 TRBV5-5 CASSLEVGDTQYF TGTGCCAGCAGCTTGGAGGTCGGGGATACGCAGTATTTT
NA NA TRBJ2-1 TRBV2 CASLLRRSGNNEQFF TGTGCCAGTCTTCTAAGACGGAGTGGGAACAATGAGCAGTTCTTC
NA NA TRBJ2-1 TRBV7-9 CASSFGGREQFF TGTGCCAGCAGCTTTGGTGGCAGGGAGCAGTTCTTC
NA NA TRBJ1-2 TRBV5-4 CASSLGQTYGYTF TGTGCCAGCAGCTTAGGGCAGACCTATGGCTACACCTTC
NA TRBD1 TRBJ2-2 TRBV19 CASSILSPLRQGSTELFF TGTGCCAGTAGTATCCTTTCACCTCTAAGACAGGGCTCTACGGAGCTGTTTTTT
NA NA TRBJ1-2 TRBV6-5 CASSYSTGFYGYTF TGTGCCAGCAGTTACTCAACAGGCTTCTATGGCTACACCTTC
NA TRBD1 TRBJ1-1 TRBV5-1 CASSPRTGGMNTEAFF TGCGCCAGCAGCCCTAGGACAGGGGGAATGAACACTGAAGCTTTCTTT
few TRBD1 TRBJ2-7 TRBV5-1 CASPRDSYEQYF TGCGCCAGCCCCCGGGACAGCTACGAGCAGTACTTC
NA NA TRBJ2-2 TRBV28 CASSSTGSITGELFF TGTGCCAGCAGTTCAACAGGGTCGATCACCGGGGAGCTGTTTTTT
NA TRBD1 TRBJ1-2 TRBV7-2 CASSLAWGTGLYGYTF TGTGCCAGCAGCTTAGCGTGGGGGACAGGGCTCTATGGCTACACCTTC
few NA TRBJ2-7 TRBV7-2 CASSPPGGSKQYF TGTGCCAGCAGCCCCCCCGGGGGTTCAAAGCAGTACTTC
NA NA TRBJ1-5 TRBV27 CASSLQGNNQPQHF TGTGCCAGCAGTTTACAGGGAAACAATCAGCCCCAGCATTTT
few NA TRBJ2-1 TRBV7-9 CASSTPGANEQFF TGTGCCAGCAGCACCCCCGGGGCCAATGAGCAGTTCTTC
NA TRBD2 TRBJ2-3 TRBV2 CASKILAGKATDTQYF TGTGCCAGCAAAATTCTAGCGGGGAAGGCCACAGATACGCAGTATTTT
large TRBD1 TRBJ1-1 TRBV10-1 CASRGQGKAEAFF TGCGCCAGCAGGGGACAGGGCAAGGCTGAAGCTTTCTTT